This TCR beta chain was documented in a study of T cell responses to AZD1222 COVID-19 vaccine. Study observations and caveats: Epitopes outside B.1.351 and B.1.1.7 mutated regions reportedly drew nearly half of spike TCRs. Two doses of AZD1222 preceded a rise in Spike-specific TCR breadth and depth.

Profiling relied on immunoSEQ multiplex PCR, and the TCRdb table lists in-frame clones only, not all of them. The table has around 140,000 clones, 90% to 95% seen once. Turning to this clone: What it binds is not known.

Germline V lookup: CDR1 MNHEY, CDR2 SVGAGI. The CDR3 contains 16 residues. The V gene lost 0 bases and the J gene lost 2 bases, with 13 bases spanning the gap. The receptor comes from an adult who had recovered from COVID-19. This sequence joins TRBV6-5 and TRBJ1-1; tentative D call: TRBD1 (5 bases). The sample here was peripheral blood, taken after recovery from COVID-19. The CDR3 region has the DNA TGTGCCAGCAGTTACTCGACTGGGGGTCATAACACTGAAGCTTTCTTT. It specifies CASSYSTGGHNTEAFF.